Listed here are 14 T cell receptor beta chains from one sample, sequenced in a study of OX40 agonist ivuxolimab in advanced cancers. Only in-frame clones appear in the TCRdb table, and some are missing; sequencing was by immunoSEQ multiplex PCR. Here the sample spans roughly 30,000 clones, over 75% being singletons. Source: CD4+ or CD8+ T cells sorted from blood, taken in a trial of the OX40 agonist ivuxolimab. Receptors were obtained from an adult with an advanced solid tumor such as melanoma, head and neck, liver or kidney cancer.

The chain uses TRBV5-6 and TRBJ2-7; D is undetermined. The germline CDR1 and CDR2 sequences are SGHDT and YYEEEE. The V end was cut by 0 bases, the J end by 2 bases, with 9 bases between. There are 14 residues in the CDR3. In nucleotides, the CDR3 is TGTGCCAGCAGCTTGGCAGCGAACCCCTACGAGCAGTACTTC. Its translation is CASSLAANPYEQYF.

This chain joins TRBV7-6 and TRBJ2-7; 7 bases map to TRBD1. The CDR3 runs 13 residues. Germline assignment: CDR1 SGHVS and CDR2 FNYEAQ. V was pared by 4 bases and J by 3 bases, with 3 bases of the junction left unmatched. The DNA for the CDR3 is TGTGCCAGCAGCTCCGGGACAGTCTACGAGCAGTACTTC. It codes for CASSSGTVYEQYF.

J is TRBJ1-5 and V is TRBV28, with 7 bases that match TRBD1. Germline V gene sequence: CDR1 MDHEN, CDR2 SYDVKM. The CDR3 spans 15 residues. Germline trimming cut 8 bases from V and 1 base from J; bases unmatched to any gene: 8. Here the CDR3 DNA reads TGTGCCAGCCTTTATACAGGGGTAAGCAATCAGCCCCAGCATTTT. It is translated as CASLYTGVSNQPQHF.

This chain links TRBV18 with TRBJ2-3; 9 bases are shared with TRBD2. The CDR3 runs 18 residues. Germline V gene data show CDR1 as KGHSH and CDR2 as LQKENI. The trim removed 1 base at V and 14 bases at J, leaving 22 bases unmatched. The CDR3 is CASSPLFGTSKNNPIAYF. CDR3 sequence (DNA): TGTGCCAGCTCACCACTTTTCGGGACTAGCAAAAACAACCCGATAGCGTATTTT. Looking up the rest from reference TRBV18 and TRBJ2-3 gives the full variable domain: NAGVMQNPRHLVRRRGQEARLRCSPMKGHSHVYWYRQLPEEGLKFMVYLQKENIIDESGMPKERFSAEFPKEGPSILRIQQVVRGDSAAYFCASSPLFGTSKNNPIAYFGPGTRLTVL.

The V and J genes are TRBV6-5 and TRBJ2-5; D is perhaps TRBD1 (6 bases). CDR1 and CDR2 (germline): MNHEY, SVGAGI. Deletions cut 6 bases from V and 2 bases from J, with 16 bases between. CDR3 length equals 15 residues. The CDR3 region is CASSTGTSFQETQYF. As DNA, the CDR3 is TGTGCCAGCAGCACCGGGACATCGTTTCAAGAGACCCAGTACTTC.

The chain has TRBV7-9 and TRBJ2-3; D is possibly TRBD1 or TRBD2 (6 bases each). CDR1 is SEHNR and CDR2 is FQNEAQ in the germline V gene (reference sequence). V was clipped by 6 bases and J by 2 bases, with 15 bases between them. The CDR3 sequence is 15 residues long. In DNA, the CDR3 is TGTGCCAGCAGGAAGGGGGGCGGGGTCACAGATACGCAGTATTTT. Its translation: CASRKGGGVTDTQYF.

This clone showed up just once. CDR3: CASSVGTVSYEQYF. The CDR3 DNA sequence: TGTGCCAGCAGCGTCGGGACAGTCTCCTACGAGCAGTACTTC. The chain has TRBV9 and TRBJ2-7; 7 nucleotides match TRBD1. CDR3 length: 14 residues. J lost 0 bases, V lost 2 bases, and 2 bases had no gene match. The germline gives CDR1 SGDLS, CDR2 YYNGEE.

The chain uses TRBV6-6 and TRBJ2-5, with 8 bases aligning to TRBD1. This CDR3 contains 15 residues. From germline, CDR1 is MNHNY and CDR2 SVGAGI (reference sequence). Germline trimming cut 2 bases from V and 2 bases from J; bases unmatched to any gene: 4. CDR3 amino acids: CASSYPRQGQETQYF. CDR3 nucleotides: TGTGCCAGCAGTTACCCCCGACAGGGGCAAGAGACCCAGTACTTC.

The V call is TRBV10-3, the J call TRBJ2-7; 10 positions agree with TRBD1. The germline gives CDR1 ENHRY, CDR2 SYGVKD. The CDR3 spans 15 residues. V trimming: 3 bases; J trimming: 5 bases; junction bases outside the gene matches: 7. The CDR3 here is CAISERGQGIDEQYF. CDR3 DNA sequence: TGTGCCATCAGTGAAAGGGGACAGGGGATTGACGAGCAGTACTTC.

V usage is TRBV27 and J usage is TRBJ2-1, with TRBD1 matching 7 bases. Trimming took 6 bases from V and 2 from J; bases not matched to a gene: 7. Germline CDR1 and CDR2: MNHEY and SMNVEV (reference sequence). The CDR3 sequence is 15 residues long. The CDR3 sequence: CASSLGDRAYNEQFF. CDR3 DNA sequence: TGTGCCAGCAGCTTGGGAGACAGGGCCTACAATGAGCAGTTCTTC.

This rearrangement joins TRBV7-7 to TRBJ1-4; perhaps TRBD1 as D (5 bases). The length of the CDR3 is 12 residues. V lost 8 bases, J lost 10 bases, and 14 bases lay in between. Germline CDR1 is SSHAT and CDR2 is FNYEAQ (reference sequence). The CDR3 reads CASGDSVGKLFF. The CDR3 nucleotides read TGTGCCAGCGGTGACAGCGTCGGAAAACTGTTTTTT.

The chain recombines TRBV6-7 with TRBJ1-1, with D possibly matching TRBD1 (6 bases). TRBV6-7 is an open reading frame, and its role is uncertain. This CDR3 is built from 14 residues. V gave up 7 bases and J gave up 1 base, with 13 bases separating them. CDR3 amino acids: CASTPGQGNTEAFF. CDR3 nucleotides: TGTGCCAGCACCCCGGGACAAGGGAACACTGAAGCTTTCTTT.

The V gene is TRBV13, the J gene TRBJ2-2; 7 bases match TRBD1. V lost 6 bases, J lost 3 bases, and 7 bases stayed unmatched. CDR1 and CDR2 (germline): PRHDT, FYEKMQ (reference sequence). The CDR3 totals 15 residues. The CDR3 DNA is TGTGCCAGCAGTCATCAGGGGGTTGACACCGGGGAGCTGTTTTTT. Its protein product is CASSHQGVDTGELFF.

This clone came up once. The J gene is TRBJ2-1, the V gene TRBV18, with D tentatively TRBD1 (6 bases). Trimming left V 10 bases short and J 6 bases short, with 16 bases between. Germline CDR1 KGHSH, CDR2 LQKENI. The CDR3 loop spans 13 amino acids. The CDR3 nucleotides are TGTGCCACCTTTGAAGGGGGTTTCAATGAGCAGTTCTTC. It is translated as CATFEGGFNEQFF.